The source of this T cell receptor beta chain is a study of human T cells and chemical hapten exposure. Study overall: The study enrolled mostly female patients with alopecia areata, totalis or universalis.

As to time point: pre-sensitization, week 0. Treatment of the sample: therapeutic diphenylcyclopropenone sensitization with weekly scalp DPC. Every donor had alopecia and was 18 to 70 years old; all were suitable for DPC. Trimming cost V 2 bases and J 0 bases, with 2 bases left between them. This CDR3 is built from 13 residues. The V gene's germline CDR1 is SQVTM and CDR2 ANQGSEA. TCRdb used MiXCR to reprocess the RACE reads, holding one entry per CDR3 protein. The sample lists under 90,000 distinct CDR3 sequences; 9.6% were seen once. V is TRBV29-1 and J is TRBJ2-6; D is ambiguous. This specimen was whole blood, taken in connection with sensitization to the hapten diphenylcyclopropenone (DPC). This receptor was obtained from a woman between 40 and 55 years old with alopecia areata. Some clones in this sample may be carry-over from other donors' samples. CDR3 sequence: CSVETSGANVLTF. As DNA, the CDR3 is TGCAGCGTTGAAACCTCTGGGGCCAACGTCCTGACTTTC. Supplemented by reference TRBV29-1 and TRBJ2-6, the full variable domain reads SAVISQKPSRDICQRGTSLTIQCQVDSQVTMMFWYRQQPGQSLTLIATANQGSEATYESGFVIDKFPISRPNLTFSTLTVSNMSPEDSSIYLCSVETSGANVLTFGAGSRLTVL.